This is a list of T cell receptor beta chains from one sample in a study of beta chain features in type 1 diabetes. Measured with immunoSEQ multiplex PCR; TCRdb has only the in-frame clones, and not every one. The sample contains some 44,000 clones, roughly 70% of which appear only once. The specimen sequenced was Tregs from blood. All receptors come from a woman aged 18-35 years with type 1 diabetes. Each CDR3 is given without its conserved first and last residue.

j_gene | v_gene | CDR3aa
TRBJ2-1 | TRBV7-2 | ASSLVGAREEF
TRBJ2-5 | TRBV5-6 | ASSRGTARVSQY
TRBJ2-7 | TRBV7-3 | ASSPRVGTREQY
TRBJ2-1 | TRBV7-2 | ASSSSETPNEQF
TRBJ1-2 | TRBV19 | ASSGTDAYGYT
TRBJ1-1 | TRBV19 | ASSPRTGGARVTEAF
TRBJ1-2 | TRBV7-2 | ASRRPGGGYGYT
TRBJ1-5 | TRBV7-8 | ASITPGQFNQPQH
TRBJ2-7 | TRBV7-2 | ASSLGRQAISYEQY
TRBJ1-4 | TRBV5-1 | ASSPDRGWGEKLF
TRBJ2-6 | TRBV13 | ASSAGGARGANVLT
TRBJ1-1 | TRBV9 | ASSVETGLNTEAF
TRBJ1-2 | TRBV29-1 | SVGTGGYGYT
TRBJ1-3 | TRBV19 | ASSIQTRGGNTIY
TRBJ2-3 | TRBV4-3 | ASSLGAGGRAGGADTQY
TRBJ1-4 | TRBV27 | ASGRTGTNEKLF